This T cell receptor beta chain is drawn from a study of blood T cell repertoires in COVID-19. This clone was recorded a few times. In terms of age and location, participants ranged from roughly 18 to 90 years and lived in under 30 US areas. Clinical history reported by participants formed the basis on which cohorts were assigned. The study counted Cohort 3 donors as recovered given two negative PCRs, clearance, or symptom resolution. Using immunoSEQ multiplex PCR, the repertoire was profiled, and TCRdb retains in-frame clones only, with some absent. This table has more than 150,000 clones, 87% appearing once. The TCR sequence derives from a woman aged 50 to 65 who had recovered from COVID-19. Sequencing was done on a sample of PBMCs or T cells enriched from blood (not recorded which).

CDR3 region: CATSSLDSLPLNYGYTF. The CDR3 nucleotides are TGTGCCACCAGCAGTTTGGATAGCCTTCCCCTTAACTATGGCTACACCTTC. This rearrangement joins TRBV15 to TRBJ1-2; D remains unclear. The CDR3 runs to 17 residues. V was trimmed by 3 bases and J by 1 base, leaving 18 bases between them. CDR1 is LNHNV, CDR2 YYDKDF, per germline (reference sequence).